Detailed here is one T cell receptor beta chain. The data are from a study of blood T cell repertoires in COVID-19. The wider study: The origin of the acute and convalescent COVID-19 samples was the United States, Italy and Spain.

In germline, CDR1 is SGHRS, CDR2 YFSETQ. V was trimmed by 0 bases and J by 8 bases, leaving 9 bases between them. This CDR3 is 13 amino acids long. In the original workflow: Scientists estimated how many nucleated cells there were by amplifying reference gene primers. Assay: immunoSEQ multiplex PCR; the TCRdb copy retains only in-frame clones and omits some. The DNA was the basis for D and trimming; V, J and clone size are from that table. Counted here are about 190,000 clones, about 85% occurring once; the ten biggest clones make up about 22%. The receptor was derived from a man aged 55 to 70 with active or convalescent COVID-19. The sequencing sample was made of peripheral blood. This chain links TRBV5-1 with TRBJ2-1; tentatively, D is TRBD1 (5 bases). The CDR3 coding sequence is TGCGCCAGCAGCTTGGGTCAGGGCCATGAGCAGTTCTTC. This codes for CASSLGQGHEQFF.